Listed below are T cell receptor beta chains from one sample, sequenced in a study of CD8 T cells in ankylosing spondylitis. TCRdb reprocessed the 5' RACE reads via MiXCR and lists one record per CDR3 protein. This table holds 250,000 or so distinct CDR3 sequences, about 11% found once. Sequences were obtained from blood, either unsorted or a sorted T cell fraction (not recorded which). These TCRs come from a male donor with ankylosing spondylitis or in good health (not recorded which). Both conserved end residues are part of each CDR3. Each record gives: clone size, J gene, D gene, V gene, CDR3 protein. D genes are given only for firm matches. Rows may omit the clone size; those that give it use once, few, many or a size class.

>.|TRBJ2-7|.|TRBV20-1
CSARVGGFSSYEQYF
>few|TRBJ2-1|.|TRBV28
CASLLLGSDEQFF
>once|TRBJ2-1|.|TRBV7-9
CASSPTFRDSYNEQFF
>.|TRBJ2-5|.|TRBV12-3/TRBV12-4
CASSRGQEGTQYF
>many|TRBJ2-1|.|TRBV4-2
CASSQTNEQFF
>many|TRBJ1-1|.|TRBV5-1
CASSLGREAFF
>.|TRBJ1-2|.|TRBV27
CASSLTSFEGRSFYGYTF
>many|TRBJ2-3|TRBD2|TRBV6-1
CASSEATSGGNTDTQYF
>few|TRBJ2-1|.|TRBV2
CASRGSGQYFF
>.|TRBJ1-1|.|TRBV12-2
CASRLVRVRVNTEAFF
>many|TRBJ2-7|.|TRBV20-1
CSALTTVLPYEQYF
>.|TRBJ2-4|TRBD1|TRBV6-4
CASSDSRGPLAKNIQYF
>few|TRBJ2-1|TRBD1|TRBV4-1
CASSLGRGYNEQFF
>many|TRBJ2-1|TRBD2|TRBV5-6
CASSFAGTSYLNEQFF
>many|TRBJ1-2|.|TRBV12-3/TRBV12-4
CASSLYANYGYTF
>many|TRBJ2-7|.|TRBV4-1
CASSQGRAYEQYF
>many|TRBJ2-1|TRBD2|TRBV6-1
CASSRGLAGGPGDEQFF
>.|TRBJ1-4|.|TRBV20-1
CSAQSSRDTIRFEKLFF
>.|TRBJ2-1|TRBD2|TRBV5-1
CASSLVGSGGAEQFF
>many|TRBJ1-2|.|TRBV5-1
CATQDGYGYTF
>many|TRBJ1-1|TRBD1|TRBV5-1
CASSLTQGTNTEAFF
>.|TRBJ2-6|.|TRBV19
CATTGANVLTF
>.|TRBJ2-7|TRBD1|TRBV12-3/TRBV12-4
CASSLQLEPGQGVYEQYF
>many|TRBJ2-2|.|TRBV12-3/TRBV12-4
CATFTGELFF
>.|TRBJ1-1|.|TRBV7-9
CASSFYIAGSPPQAFF
>few|TRBJ2-7|TRBD1|TRBV5-1
CASSLGQGGYEQYF
>many|TRBJ1-1|TRBD1|TRBV6-5
CASSYLPGQLNTEAFF
>.|TRBJ1-2|.|TRBV10-1
CASSLWTEITIGYTF
>.|TRBJ1-1|.|TRBV10-3
CAISERGGAMNTEAFF
>many|TRBJ2-5|.|TRBV12-3/TRBV12-4
CATGRAGPETQYF
>many|TRBJ2-1|TRBD2|TRBV10-2
CASSDLSGESYNEQFF
>many|TRBJ1-3|TRBD1|TRBV6-1
CASRRIGQGTGNTIYF
>.|TRBJ2-5|.|TRBV5-4
CASSSAGGYLQETQYF
>many|TRBJ2-5|.|TRBV20-1
CSARASPQETQYF
>.|TRBJ2-7|.|TRBV12-3/TRBV12-4
CASSSRGEVSYEQYF
>many|TRBJ2-1|.|TRBV5-1
CASSSGPNNEQFF
>.|TRBJ2-3|TRBD2|TRBV20-1
CSAGTGLAATRTDTQYF
>many|TRBJ2-3|.|TRBV20-1
CSARDRRVLDTQYF
>.|TRBJ2-2|.|TRBV6-1
CASSRRLTSLVGNTGELFF
>few|TRBJ2-7|.|TRBV3-1
CASSQDPRASYEQYF
>many|TRBJ2-5|.|TRBV15
CATSDTGTSFRRRETQYF
>many|TRBJ2-2|.|TRBV5-1
CASSVVTSTGELFF
>many|TRBJ1-2|.|TRBV4-1
CASSQEGFYGYTF
>few|TRBJ1-2|.|TRBV4-1
CASSPGISYGYTF
>few|TRBJ1-5|.|TRBV5-3
CALMVTCPDDSNQPQHF
>.|TRBJ1-1|.|TRBV5-5
CASSFQAGRTEAFF
>many|TRBJ2-7|TRBD1|TRBV20-1
CSARRTDRRPYEQYF
>many|TRBJ2-5|TRBD2|TRBV28
CASSFGWGGETQYF
>many|TRBJ2-5|.|TRBV20-1
CSGHSGETQYF
>.|TRBJ1-2|.|TRBV3-1
CASSQGDYGYTF